The next 18 T cell receptor beta chains were all read from a single sample in a study of T cells after yellow fever vaccination. TCRdb re-analysed the 5' RACE reads in MiXCR, keeping a single row per CDR3 protein. The sample records roughly 250,000 distinct CDR3 sequences, approximately 13% being singletons. Here the sequenced sample was CD4+ T cells sorted from PBMCs, taken 45 days after the yellow fever booster vaccination. The source is a man under 40 who received the YFV17D yellow fever vaccine.

The chain links TRBV10-2 to TRBJ2-7; tentatively, D is TRBD1 or TRBD2 (6 bases each). Germline V CDR1 and CDR2: WSHSY, SAAADI. The length of the CDR3 is 13 residues. V was clipped by 2 bases and J by 5 bases, with 10 bases between them. Here the CDR3 DNA reads TGCGCCAGCAGTGAGGGGGGGCCCAACGAGCAGTACTTC. This sequence encodes CASSEGGPNEQYF.

The sample holds a few counts of this clonotype. This chain connects TRBV3-1 to TRBJ1-4, with a possible D match to TRBD1 (5 bases). The CDR3 has 14 amino acids. Germline V lookup: CDR1 LGHDT, CDR2 YNNKEL (reference sequence). The V end was cut by 4 bases, the J end by 8 bases, with 14 bases between. The CDR3 nucleotides read TGTGCCAGCAGCCTCAGCGGAGAGGGGGAAAAACTGTTTTTT. Its protein product is CASSLSGEGEKLFF.

The rearrangement links TRBV5-6 to TRBJ2-3; D is unresolved. V was pared by 0 bases and J by 2 bases, with 7 bases between. Germline loops: CDR1 SGHDT, CDR2 YYEEEE. The CDR3 is made up of 14 amino acids. The CDR3 protein is CASSLVDTTDTQYF. The CDR3 coding sequence is TGTGCCAGCAGCTTGGTCGACACCACAGATACGCAGTATTTT.

This clonotype has only a few counts. CDR3 loop: CASSFGLAGGNEQFF. CDR3 DNA sequence: TGTGCCAGCAGCTTCGGACTAGCGGGAGGTAATGAGCAGTTCTTC. The rearrangement links TRBV7-9 to TRBJ2-1; TRBD2 matches 14 bases. Germline trimming cut 3 bases from V and 7 bases from J; bases unmatched to any gene: 2. The CDR3 loop spans 15 amino acids. Germline V gene lookup returns CDR1 SEHNR and CDR2 FQNEAQ (reference sequence).

This clonotype was seen ten or more times. The chain employs TRBV20-1 and TRBJ1-5; D remains ambiguous. The CDR3 length is 12 residues. Germline-derived CDR1 and CDR2 are DFQATT and SNEGSKA (reference sequence). V was shortened by 5 bases and J by 0 bases, with 5 bases between the two germline ends. The CDR3: CSAGGSNQPQHF. The CDR3 DNA is TGCAGTGCTGGTGGTAGCAATCAGCCCCAGCATTTT.

This clonotype was seen a few times. The chain carries TRBV12-3 or TRBV12-4 and TRBJ1-6; D not certain. V dropped 3 bases and J dropped 5 bases, with 8 bases sitting between them. The CDR3 has 14 residues. In nucleotides, the CDR3 is TGTGCCAGCAGTTTGGGTCAGAATAATTCACCCCTCCACTTT. The encoded protein is CASSLGQNNSPLHF.

This chain uses TRBV3-1 with TRBJ2-7; 7 positions agree with TRBD1. Losses at the gene ends were 2 bases for V and 3 bases for J; bases not matched to a gene: 4. Per germline, CDR1 LGHDT and CDR2 YNNKEL (reference sequence). This CDR3 is 14 amino acids long. CDR3 amino acids: CASSQRGPVYEQYF. The CDR3 coding sequence is TGTGCCAGCAGCCAAAGGGGGCCCGTCTACGAGCAGTACTTC.

Many counts were recorded for this clonotype. The chain is built from TRBV7-2 and TRBJ2-3; a weak D match, TRBD1 (6 bases). V was shortened by 4 bases and J by 3 bases, with 11 bases between the two germline ends. CDR1 and CDR2 (germline): SGHTA, FQGNSA. The CDR3 consists of 14 residues. The CDR3 region is CASSSGGSTDTQYF. In nucleotides, the CDR3 is TGTGCCAGCAGCTCTGGGGGCTCAACAGATACGCAGTATTTT.

The V and J genes are TRBV29-1 and TRBJ2-5; the D is unclear. The V and J ends lost 7 bases and 5 bases respectively, with 11 bases between them. The length of the CDR3 is 11 residues. Germline V gene lookup returns CDR1 SQVTM and CDR2 ANQGSEA. The CDR3 region is CSAERWETQYF. The CDR3 DNA reads TGCAGCGCGGAGAGATGGGAGACCCAGTACTTC.

The rearrangement joins TRBV7-9 to TRBJ1-1; TRBD1 is a possible D gene (6 bases). This CDR3 has 14 residues. In germline, CDR1 is SEHNR, CDR2 FQNEAQ (reference sequence). The V and J ends lost 2 bases and 3 bases respectively, with 10 bases between them. Here the CDR3 reads CASSLWGADTEAFF. As DNA, the CDR3 is TGTGCCAGCAGCTTATGGGGGGCGGACACTGAAGCTTTCTTT.

The V gene is TRBV7-2, the J gene TRBJ2-1, with TRBD2 identical over 7 bases. The CDR3 runs 14 residues. The V gene's germline CDR1 is SGHTA and CDR2 FQGNSA. The V and J ends lost 4 bases and 9 bases, in that order; junction bases with no gene match: 9. The CDR3 region has the DNA TGTGCCAGCAGCTCTGGACTAGTTTCCGGTGAGCAGTTCTTC. Its protein is CASSSGLVSGEQFF.

V usage is TRBV12-3 or TRBV12-4 and J usage is TRBJ2-7; 13 bases are a match to TRBD2. The CDR3 runs to 16 residues. V shed 6 bases, J shed 3 bases, and the junction held 8 bases outside the gene matches. The CDR3 protein is CASRAQLAGGNYEQYF. The DNA of the CDR3 is TGTGCCAGCAGAGCCCAACTAGCGGGAGGGAACTACGAGCAGTACTTC.

This clonotype appeared many times. This chain joins TRBV12-3 or TRBV12-4 and TRBJ1-6, with D perhaps TRBD1 (5 bases). Trimming took 5 bases from V and 9 from J, leaving 14 bases between them. This CDR3 region has 14 residues. The CDR3 loop reads CASSPRDLGSPLHF. The CDR3, as DNA: TGTGCCAGCAGTCCCCGGGACTTGGGTTCACCCCTCCACTTT.

This clonotype has only a few counts. The V call is TRBV18, the J call TRBJ1-2; D is ambiguous. The CDR3 spans 17 residues. Germline-derived CDR1 and CDR2 are KGHSH and LQKENI. Trimming shortened V by 2 bases and J by 8 bases, and 24 bases separated the two germline ends. DNA of the CDR3: TGTGCCAGCTCACCATTAGAGAAGGGAAAGACATCCGGCGGCTACACCTTC. Its protein is CASSPLEKGKTSGGYTF. Drawing the rest from reference TRBV18 and TRBJ1-2, the complete variable domain is NAGVMQNPRHLVRRRGQEARLRCSPMKGHSHVYWYRQLPEEGLKFMVYLQKENIIDESGMPKERFSAEFPKEGPSILRIQQVVRGDSAAYFCASSPLEKGKTSGGYTFGSGTRLTVV.

The rearrangement uses TRBV7-2 and TRBJ2-1; 12 bases fit TRBD2. Germline V gene lookup returns CDR1 SGHTA and CDR2 FQGNSA. The CDR3 is 16 residues long. Germline trimming cut 1 base from V and 8 bases from J; bases unmatched to any gene: 6. The CDR3 is CASSLGTSGNIDEQFF. In DNA form, the CDR3 reads TGTGCCAGCAGCTTAGGGACTAGCGGGAATATCGATGAGCAGTTCTTC. Supplemented by reference TRBV7-2 and TRBJ2-1, the full variable domain reads GAGVSQSPSNKVTEKGKDVELRCDPISGHTALYWYRQSLGQGLEFLIYFQGNSAPDKSGLPSDRFSAERTGGSVSTLTIQRTQQEDSAVYLCASSLGTSGNIDEQFFGPGTRLTVL.

This clonotype was found a few times. The CDR3: CASSGTGGVKTYEQYF. As DNA, the CDR3 is TGTGCCAGCAGCGGTACGGGGGGCGTGAAAACCTACGAGCAGTACTTC. The chain combines TRBV7-2 with TRBJ2-7; a weak D match, TRBD2 (7 bases). CDR1 is SGHTA, CDR2 FQGNSA, per germline. V lost 5 bases and J lost 2, with 19 bases in between. The CDR3 is made up of 16 amino acids.

On this clonotype: Given a much more abundant clone one base away, this may be a read error. This rearrangement joins TRBV20-1 to TRBJ2-3; D perhaps matches TRBD2 (6 bases). Germline V gives CDR1 DFQATT, CDR2 SNEGSKA (reference sequence). This CDR3 is built from 15 residues. Trimming stripped 3 bases from V and 8 bases from J, with 21 bases between. In DNA, the CDR3 is TGCAGTGCTAGCCCCGCGGGACCTTCCTCCGGTACGCAGTATTTT. Its translation is CSASPAGPSSGTQYF.

At least ten counts were recorded for this clonotype. J is TRBJ2-7 and V is TRBV7-2; 8 bases match TRBD1. CDR1 is SGHTA and CDR2 is FQGNSA in the germline V gene. After removal of 2 bases from V and 7 bases from J, the junction contained 7 bases not matched to a gene. This CDR3 comprises 14 residues. CDR3 in DNA: TGTGCCAGCAGCTTACAGGACAGGGTAAATGAGCAGTACTTC. Amino acids: CASSLQDRVNEQYF. The variable domain in full, completed from reference TRBV7-2 and TRBJ2-7, reads GAGVSQSPSNKVTEKGKDVELRCDPISGHTALYWYRQSLGQGLEFLIYFQGNSAPDKSGLPSDRFSAERTGGSVSTLTIQRTQQEDSAVYLCASSLQDRVNEQYFGPGTRLTVT.